The clone carrying this T cell receptor beta chain has a count of ten or more. In germline, CDR1 is SGHAT, CDR2 FQNNGV. The CDR3 is 14 residues long. Trimming removed 2 bases at V and 6 bases at J, with 14 bases between. The sequencing template was cDNA reverse transcribed from extracted RNA. Method: immunoSEQ multiplex PCR; TCRdb's copy keeps in-frame clones and lacks some. The sample has about 210,000 clones; approximately 67% are singletons. The treatment here: oral pan-JAK inhibitor, 5-10 mg twice daily. This sample is drawn from a study of CD8+ T cells in alopecia areata. This specimen consisted of CD4+ T cells sorted from blood, obtained at week 44, from a patient treated with tofacitinib. This chain uses TRBV11-2 with TRBJ2-7; D perhaps matches TRBD1 (6 bases). This TCR came from a human donor with alopecia areata. The chain's CDR3 is CASSLTGTSSEQYF. CDR3 bases: TGTGCCAGCAGCTTAACCGGGACATCTTCCGAGCAGTACTTC. Combining the CDR3 with reference TRBV11-2 and TRBJ2-7 gives the whole variable domain EAGVAQSPRYKIIEKRQSVAFWCNPISGHATLYWYQQILGQGPKLLIQFQNNGVVDDSQLPKDRFSAERLKGVDSTLKIQPAKLEDSAVYLCASSLTGTSSEQYFGPGTRLTVT.